This T cell receptor (beta chain) appears in the sequencing data of a study of regulatory T cells in long-lasting Graves disease. Documented time point: newly diagnosed GD, antithyroid drugs for less than 3 months. Generation of the TCR library employed RNA extracted from PBMCs. CDR3 regions were amplified by Arm-PCR using iRepertoire HTBI primers to build TCR beta libraries. TCRdb re-derived calls from the multiplex PCR reads in MiXCR, one entry per CDR3 protein. The profile covers around 500,000 distinct CDR3 sequences, with 9.5% to 15% appearing a single time and almost 9% taken by the ten largest. This CDR3 is built from 15 residues. V lost 6 bases, J lost 0 bases, and 12 bases lay in between. A further study also used this sample, focusing on T cells in Graves' hyperthyroidism and ophthalmopathy. As that study records: Uncontrolled infection, other autoimmune disease, pregnancy or lactation disqualified patients from enrolment.

This receptor was identified in a woman in her twenties or thirties with Graves disease. The rearrangement uses TRBV12-3 or TRBV12-4 and TRBJ1-5, with D uncertain. Sequences were derived from peripheral blood mononuclear cells (PBMCs), sampled at new diagnosis, from a patient treated with antithyroid drugs. The DNA of the CDR3 is TGTGCCAGCAGGGTTGGACGGGTTAGCAATCAGCCCCAGCATTTT. Translated: CASRVGRVSNQPQHF.